Sequencing of this TCR beta chain was carried out in a study of blood T cells in healthy people across ages. Combining a sample-barcoded 5' primer with a J-beta primer mix, a second PCR ran for roughly 6 to 11 cycles. TCRdb re-derived calls from the 5' RACE reads in MiXCR, one entry per CDR3 protein. The data show fewer than 650,000 distinct CDR3 sequences, with roughly a quarter seen just once and 3% to 4.5% held by the top ten. The CDR3 has 13 residues. Per germline, CDR1 MDHEN and CDR2 SYDVKM. Note on this clonotype: Its antigen is not identified.

There were healthy Caucasian individuals from Russia, aged about 6 to 100, serving as donors. No fewer than 5.5 micrograms of total RNA were isolated from every sample. Whole-study results and caveats: Underestimates were what the diversity estimates from one million T cells were considered to be.

The data also belong to a second study, concerning T cells of mothers and their children. From that report: Unrelated mother-child pairs always had slightly, but never significantly, lower normalized overlap than related pairs.

The chain is built from TRBV28 and TRBJ2-5, with 7 bases aligning to TRBD1. With the DNA end fitting TRBJ2-7 better, the J assignment may be wrong. This TCR came from a boy aged 2-15 years in good health. Material: blood. CDR3 sequence reads: CASSLTPGGEQYF. The CDR3 DNA reads as TGTGCCAGCAGTTTAACCCCAGGGGGCGAGCAGTACTTC.